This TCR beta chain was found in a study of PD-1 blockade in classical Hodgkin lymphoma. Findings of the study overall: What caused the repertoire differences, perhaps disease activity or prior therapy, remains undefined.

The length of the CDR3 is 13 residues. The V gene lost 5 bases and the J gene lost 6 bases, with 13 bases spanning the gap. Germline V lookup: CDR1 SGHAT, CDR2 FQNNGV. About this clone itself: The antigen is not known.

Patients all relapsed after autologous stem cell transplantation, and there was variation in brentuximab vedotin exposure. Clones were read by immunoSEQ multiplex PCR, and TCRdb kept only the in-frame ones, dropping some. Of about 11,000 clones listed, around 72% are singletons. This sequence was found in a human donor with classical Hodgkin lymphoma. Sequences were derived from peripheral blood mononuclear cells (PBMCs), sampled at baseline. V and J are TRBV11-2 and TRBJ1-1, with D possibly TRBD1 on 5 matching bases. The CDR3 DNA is TGTGCCAGCAGCATAATCGCAGGGTCTGAAGCTTTCTTT. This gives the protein CASSIIAGSEAFF.